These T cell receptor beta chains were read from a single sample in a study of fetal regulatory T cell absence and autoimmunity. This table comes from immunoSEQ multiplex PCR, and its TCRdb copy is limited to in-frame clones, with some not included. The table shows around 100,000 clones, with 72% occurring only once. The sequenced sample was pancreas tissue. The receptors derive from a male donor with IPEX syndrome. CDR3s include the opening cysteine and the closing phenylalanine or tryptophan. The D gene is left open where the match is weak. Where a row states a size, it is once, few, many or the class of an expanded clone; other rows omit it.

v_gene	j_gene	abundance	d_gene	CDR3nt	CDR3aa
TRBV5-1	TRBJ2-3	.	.	TGCGCCAGCAGCTTGGGACCCTCCAAAGATACGCAGTATTTT	CASSLGPSKDTQYF
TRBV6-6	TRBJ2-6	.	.	TGTGCCTGCCTAGGTCCCCACCCCGCTGGGGCCAACGTCCTGACTTTC	CACLGPHPAGANVLTF
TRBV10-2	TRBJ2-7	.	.	TGCGCCAGCAGCTTAACCTCCTCCTACGAGCAGTACTTC	CASSLTSSYEQYF
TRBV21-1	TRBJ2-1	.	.	TGTGCCAGCATGGTCAGAGGCGGTAACAATGAGCAGTTCTTC	CASMVRGGNNEQFF
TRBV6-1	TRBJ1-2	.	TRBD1	TGTGCCAGCAACCCCGACAGGGGGCTGGCCTATGGCTACACCTTC	CASNPDRGLAYGYTF
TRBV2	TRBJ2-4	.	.	TGTGCCAGCACTGAAAGGGACTCTCTTCCTCCCAAAAACATTCAGTACTTC	CASTERDSLPPKNIQYF
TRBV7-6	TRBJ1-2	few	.	TGTGCCAGCAGCTTAGGAGGGGTAGCTGGCTACACCTTC	CASSLGGVAGYTF
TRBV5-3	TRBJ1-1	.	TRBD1	TGTGCCAGAAGCTTAAAAAAACTAGACAGGGGGCGCACTGAAGCTTTCTTT	CARSLKKLDRGRTEAFF
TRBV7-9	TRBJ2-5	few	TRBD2	TGTGCCAGCAGCACCCAACCGGGACTAGCGGGAGCAGAGACCCAGTACTTC	CASSTQPGLAGAETQYF
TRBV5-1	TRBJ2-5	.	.	TGCGCCAGCAGCCCCCGGGGGGCCCAAGAGACCCAGTACTTC	CASSPRGAQETQYF
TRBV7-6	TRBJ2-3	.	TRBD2	TGTGCCAGCAGCTACCCCGGGACTAGCGGTTTATTTGGCACAGATACGCAGTATTTT	CASSYPGTSGLFGTDTQYF
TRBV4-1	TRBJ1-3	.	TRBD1	TGCGCCAGCAGCCAAGAGGGTGGGACAGGAACCTCTGGAAACACCATATATTTT	CASSQEGGTGTSGNTIYF
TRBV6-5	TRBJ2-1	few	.	TGTGCCAGCAGTAGGGGACAAAACTACAATGAGCAGTTCTTC	CASSRGQNYNEQFF
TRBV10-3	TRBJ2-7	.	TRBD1	TGTGCCATCAGTGAGTCCCTAAGGGGACAGGGGTCCTACGAGCAGTACTTC	CAISESLRGQGSYEQYF
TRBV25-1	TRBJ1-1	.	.	TGTGCCAGCAGCCTTACAGGGAGGCGCACTGAAGCTTTCTTT	CASSLTGRRTEAFF
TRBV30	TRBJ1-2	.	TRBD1	TGTGCCTGGAGTGTACCCGGTTTGGCACAGGGGCGATCAAATGGCTACACCTTC	CAWSVPGLAQGRSNGYTF
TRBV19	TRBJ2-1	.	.	TGTGCCAGTAGTATCTATTCCCAGGGTGGCAATGAGCAGTTCTTC	CASSIYSQGGNEQFF
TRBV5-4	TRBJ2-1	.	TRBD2	TGTGCCAGCAGCTTGGGGACTAGTCTGGATGAGCAGTTCTTC	CASSLGTSLDEQFF
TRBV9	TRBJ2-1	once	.	TGTGCCAGCAGCGTAGGGGGAAACAATGAGCAGTTCTTC	CASSVGGNNEQFF
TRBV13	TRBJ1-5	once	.	TGTGCCAGCAGCTTAAGAGGAGGGGGGAATCAGCCCCAGCATTTT	CASSLRGGGNQPQHF
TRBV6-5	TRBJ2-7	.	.	TGTGCCAGCGCCGGGGACGGGTACGAGCAGTACTTC	CASAGDGYEQYF
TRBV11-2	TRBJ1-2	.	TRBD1	TGTGCCAGCAGCTCAGCGTTACAGGGGTTCTATAGTGGCTACACCTTC	CASSSALQGFYSGYTF
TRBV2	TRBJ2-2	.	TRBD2	TGTGCCAGCCTTGATGGGGCGGGGCGGGGGACCGGGGAGCTGTTTTTT	CASLDGAGRGTGELFF
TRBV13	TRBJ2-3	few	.	TGTGCCAGCAGCTTAGAGCCAAGCACAGATACGCAGTATTTT	CASSLEPSTDTQYF
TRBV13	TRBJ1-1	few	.	TGTGCCAGCAGCCCACAGGGATACACTGAAGCTTTCTTT	CASSPQGYTEAFF
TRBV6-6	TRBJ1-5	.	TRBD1	TGTGCCAGCAGCCCCACCGACAGGGGGCGAGGGCAGCCCCAGCATTTT	CASSPTDRGRGQPQHF
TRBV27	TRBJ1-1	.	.	TGTGCCAGCAGTTTAGGGGGGCGCGGCACTGAAGCTTTCTTT	CASSLGGRGTEAFF
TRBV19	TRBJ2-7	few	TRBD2	TGTGCCAGTAGTGCGGGGACTAGCGGGGCAACTTGGGAGCAGTACTTC	CASSAGTSGATWEQYF
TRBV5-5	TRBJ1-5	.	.	TGTGCCAGCAGCTTGGAAGCACTTAGCAATCAGCCCCAGCATTTT	CASSLEALSNQPQHF